The clone carrying this T cell receptor (beta chain) was counted between two and nine times. Its specificity is unknown. This specimen comes from a study of cytomegalovirus exposure and HLA in healthy donors. Findings and limits, study-wide: The authors enumerated 150 to 200 TCR beta chains as linked to cytomegalovirus.

Germline CDR1 is MRHNA and CDR2 is SNTAGT. The CDR3 is made up of 15 amino acids. Trimming at V came to 3 bases and at J to 1 base, leaving 4 bases not matched to a gene. PCR used 60 Vbeta primers and 13 Jbeta primers. TCRdb's table, derived via immunoSEQ multiplex PCR, lists solely in-frame clones and lacks some. This sample yields more than 90,000 clones, of which around 84% are seen a single time; about a fifth belongs to the top ten. The origin of this receptor is a man aged 25-45 years in good health and CMV-seropositive. The chain is built from TRBV6-4 and TRBJ2-3; 7 bases align to TRBD2. Input material: PBMCs. The CDR3 reads CASSETGGGTDTQYF. As DNA, the CDR3 is TGTGCCAGCAGTGAAACGGGAGGCGGCACAGATACGCAGTATTTT.